These 2 T cell receptor beta chains share one sample of origin, sequenced in a study of blood T cells in healthy people across ages. A second about 7 to 11 cycle PCR used barcoded and J-beta primers. TCRdb reprocessed the 5' RACE reads via MiXCR and lists one record per CDR3 protein. The data hold some 780,000 distinct CDR3 sequences, with about 56% observed a single time. The sample was blood. All receptors come from a man aged 35 to 55 in good health.

CDR3: CASRRDGGAHGYTF. The CDR3 region has the DNA TGTGCCAGCAGGAGAGACGGGGGAGCCCATGGCTACACCTTC. The chain links TRBV6-5 to TRBJ1-2; D perhaps matches TRBD1 (5 bases). The germline gives CDR1 MNHEY, CDR2 SVGAGI. Trimming pared 6 bases from V and 6 bases from J, leaving 17 bases between. This CDR3 region has 14 residues.

On this clonotype: Compared with germline, one end of the junction differs, possibly owing to a read error. The chain has TRBV4-1 and TRBJ2-3, with TRBD2 identical over 7 bases. The CDR3 spans 15 residues. Per the germline V gene, CDR1 is MGHRA and CDR2 is YSYEKL. As DNA, the CDR3 is TGCGCCAACAGCCTAGCGGCTACGTACACAGATACGCAGTATTTT. As protein: CANSLAATYTDTQYF.